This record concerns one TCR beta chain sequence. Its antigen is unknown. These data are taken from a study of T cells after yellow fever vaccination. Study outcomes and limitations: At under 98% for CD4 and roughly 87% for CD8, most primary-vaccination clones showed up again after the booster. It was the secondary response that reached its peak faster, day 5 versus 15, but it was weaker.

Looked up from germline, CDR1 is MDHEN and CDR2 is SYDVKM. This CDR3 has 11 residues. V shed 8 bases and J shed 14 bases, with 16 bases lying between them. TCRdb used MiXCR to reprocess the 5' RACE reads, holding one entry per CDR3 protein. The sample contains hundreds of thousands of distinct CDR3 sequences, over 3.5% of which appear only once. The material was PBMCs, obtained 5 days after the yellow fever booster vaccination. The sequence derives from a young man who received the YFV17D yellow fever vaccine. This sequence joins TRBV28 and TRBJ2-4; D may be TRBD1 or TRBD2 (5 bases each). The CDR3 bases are TGTGCCAGCTCAACTGGGACCTCTAAGTACTTC. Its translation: CASSTGTSKYF.